This section outlines one T cell receptor beta chain sequence together with its context. Its antigen remains unknown. Relative to the germline gene, one junction end is altered; a read error may explain this. The data originate from a study of tumor-infiltrating lymphocytes in primary liver carcinoma. General observations from the study: Detection in all five tumor regions applied to only about 8-24% of top clones.

Taking about 19-31 mg of unsorted bulk tissue, the authors co-extracted RNA and DNA. There are 17 residues in the CDR3. CDR1 and CDR2 (germline): LGHNA, YSLEER. Making TCR beta cDNA involved approximately 520 ng total RNA and a constant-region primer. TCR beta libraries came from three nested multiplex PCR rounds using slightly modified ARM-PCR. The first two PCR rounds used TRBV1-TRBV30 primers with a Cbeta primer, around 10 cycles each. TCRdb re-called the multiplex PCR reads with MiXCR, one entry per CDR3 protein. The sample lists nearly 45,000 distinct CDR3 sequences, around 72% seen once, with 19% in the top ten.

The specimen was liver tumor tissue from sampling region 2. Noted subset: tumor region T2, inferior pole. The chain combines TRBV4-3 with TRBJ2-5; D possibly corresponds to TRBD2 (6 bases). The receptor's source is a man in his forties with primary liver carcinoma and hepatitis B virus infection. Written as DNA, the CDR3 is TGTGCCAGCAGCCAAGCGACTAGTGGGAGGACTGGTGAGACCCAGTACTTC. Residues: CASSQATSGRTGETQYF.